This TCR beta chain was sequenced in a study of CD8 T cells in ankylosing spondylitis. General study findings and limits: It was reported that disease-linked clones were significantly enriched in matched ankylosing spondylitis synovial fluid. Ankylosing spondylitis blood appeared to be characterized by a TCR beta motif of about 8 highly homologous variants. Earlier studies detected some motif variants in reactive arthritis synovial fluid and blood.

For TCR beta, libraries came from quantitative 5'-RACE with molecular barcodes. TCRdb independently ran MiXCR on the 5' RACE reads; one entry per CDR3 protein. Of around 250,000 distinct CDR3 sequences in the sample, 18% were seen once. Details on this clonotype: What it binds is not known. An end of the junction does not agree with germline; a read error may underlie this.

Germline-derived CDR1 and CDR2 are DFQATT and SNEGSKA (reference sequence). There are 12 residues in the CDR3. This rearrangement joins TRBV20-1 to TRBJ1-1; 7 positions agree with TRBD1. The clonotype originates from a male donor with ankylosing spondylitis or in good health (not recorded which). Sequenced sample: blood, either unsorted or a sorted T cell fraction (not recorded which). The CDR3 loop is CVIRGLDTEAFF. CDR3 nucleotide sequence: TGTGTGATAAGGGGGCTGGACACTGAAGCTTTCTTT.